These 22 T cell receptor beta chains came from one sample sequenced in a study of blood T cells in healthy people across ages. Primers used in a second PCR of about 6 to 11 cycles were a sample-barcoded 5' primer and a J-beta primer mix. TCRdb processed the 5' RACE reads anew with MiXCR; each CDR3 protein has one entry. The sample shows some 1 million distinct CDR3 sequences, less than 50% of them seen only once. The sequenced sample was blood. The receptors were gathered from a woman between 55 and 75 years old in good health.

Comment on this clonotype: The junction does not match germline at one end; this may be a read error. This rearrangement joins TRBV28 to TRBJ2-6; possibly TRBD1 for D (5 bases). Germline-derived CDR1 and CDR2 are MDHEN and SYDVKM. This CDR3 has 15 amino acids. The chain's CDR3 is CAGSFEAGGANVLTF. CDR3 DNA sequence: TGTGCCGGCAGTTTTGAGGCAGGGGGGGCCAACGTCCTGACTTTC.

This clonotype was recorded once. A much larger clone is a single base away; this may be a read error. V is TRBV5-1 and J is TRBJ2-5; D is unresolved. The CDR3 is 12 residues long. Per germline, CDR1 SGHRS and CDR2 YFSETQ. V was pared by 4 bases and J by 11 bases, with 15 bases between. The DNA for the CDR3 is TGCGCCAGCAGCCCTAGTGACAATGAGCAGTACTTC. This translates into CASSPSDNEQYF.

Comment on this clonotype: One base away lies a much larger clone, so this may be a sequencing read error. The rearrangement joins TRBV7-9 to TRBJ2-4, with a weak D call TRBD1 (6 bases). The CDR3 covers 18 residues. Germline V gives CDR1 SEHNR, CDR2 FQNEAQ (reference sequence). Written as DNA, the CDR3 is TGTGCCGGCAGCTTAGGCCCACAGGGCCGGGGAGCCAAAAACATTCAGTACTTC. Encoded protein: CAGSLGPQGRGAKNIQYF.

The genes are TRBV2 and TRBJ1-4, with unresolved D. Germline CDR1 reads SNHLY; CDR2 reads FYNNEI. V dropped 4 bases and J dropped 6 bases, with 15 bases sitting between them. The length of the CDR3 is 15 residues. Written as DNA, the CDR3 is TGTGCCAGCAGTGCGAATCCAACAACGGATGAAAAACTGTTTTTT. This encodes CASSANPTTDEKLFF.

This clonotype has more than one count but fewer than ten. This chain connects TRBV25-1 to TRBJ2-3; 8 bases align to TRBD2. This CDR3 contains 13 residues. The germline gives CDR1 MGHDK, CDR2 SYGVNS. The V gene end was trimmed by 8 bases and the J gene end by 8 bases; junction bases not matched to a gene: 9. The CDR3 bases are TGTGCCAGCCGCCAAACGGGACTAGTTACGCAGTATTTT. It is translated as CASRQTGLVTQYF. Variable domain in full (rest from reference TRBV25-1 and TRBJ2-3): EADIYQTPRYLVIGTGKKITLECSQTMGHDKMYWYQQDPGMELHLIHYSYGVNSTEKGDLSSESTVSRIRTEHFPLTLESARPSHTSQYLCASRQTGLVTQYFGPGTRLTVL.

The V and J genes are TRBV5-1 and TRBJ1-2; 7 nucleotides line up with TRBD1. This CDR3 is built from 16 residues. The V segment lost 3 bases and the J segment 8 bases; nucleotides outside the gene matches: 16. The germline V gene has CDR1 SGHRS and CDR2 YFSETQ. The CDR3 loop is CASSSDPGQRISGYTF. The CDR3 region has the DNA TGCGCCAGCAGCTCGGACCCGGGACAGCGTATTAGCGGCTACACCTTC. Together with reference TRBV5-1 and TRBJ1-2, the CDR3 gives the full variable domain: KAGVTQTPRYLIKTRGQQVTLSCSPISGHRSVSWYQQTPGQGLQFLFEYFSETQRNKGNFPGRFSGRQFSNSRSEMNVSTLELGDSALYLCASSSDPGQRISGYTFGSGTRLTVV.

In its sample, this clonotype was seen a few times. The chain joins TRBV12-3 or TRBV12-4 to TRBJ1-2; D possibly corresponds to TRBD1 (5 bases). With 6 bases removed from V and 3 bases from J, the gap between germline ends came to 14 bases. The CDR3 consists of 14 residues. Here the CDR3 DNA reads TGTGCCAGCAGCGGGACCGTCGGATACTATGGCTACACCTTC. Protein: CASSGTVGYYGYTF.

This clonotype was counted ten times or more. The CDR3 loop is CASSQDLAFTGRDSPLHF. The CDR3 nucleotides read TGTGCCAGCAGCCAAGATCTTGCCTTTACAGGTAGAGATTCACCCCTCCACTTT. The chain has TRBV4-2 and TRBJ1-6; D is perhaps TRBD1 (5 bases). Germline assignment: CDR1 LGHNA and CDR2 YNFKEQ. Trimming pared 0 bases from V and 8 bases from J, leaving 20 bases between. The CDR3 is 18 amino acids.

This clonotype has more than one count but fewer than ten. A junction end diverges from the germline sequence, so it may reflect a read error. This chain joins TRBV25-1 and TRBJ1-5; unclear D gene. The CDR3 is 14 residues long. Germline CDR1 MGHDK, CDR2 SYGVNS. CDR3 residues: CASRDQGGNQPQHF. The CDR3 bases are TGTGCCAGCCGTGACCAAGGAGGCAATCAGCCCCAGCATTTT.

This chain uses TRBV7-7 with TRBJ2-1, with TRBD1 identical over 11 bases. The CDR3 totals 14 residues. Trimming took 2 bases from V and 9 from J; bases not matched to a gene: 3. The V gene's germline CDR1 is SSHAT and CDR2 FNYEAQ (reference sequence). The CDR3 nucleotides are TGTGCCAGCAGCTTACAGGGGACAGGGGGTGAGCAGTTCTTC. Translated: CASSLQGTGGEQFF.

This clonotype was counted only a few times. The chain recombines TRBV12-5 with TRBJ2-5; maybe TRBD2 (5 bases). V lost 6 bases to trimming and J lost 2 bases, with 13 bases between them. This CDR3 is built from 14 residues. Germline lookup yields CDR1 LGHNT and CDR2 FRNRAP. The chain's CDR3 is CASGPSFAQETQYF. The CDR3 DNA is TGTGCTAGTGGCCCTAGCTTTGCTCAAGAGACCCAGTACTTC.

The chain employs TRBV10-3 and TRBJ2-7; TRBD1 is a possible D gene (6 bases). The CDR3 contains 16 residues. The V end was cut by 2 bases, the J end by 4 bases, with 18 bases between. Germline CDR1 reads ENHRY; CDR2 reads SYGVKD. CDR3 amino acids: CAISEIGDGQNYEQYF. The DNA of the CDR3 is TGTGCCATCAGTGAGATAGGGGACGGACAGAATTACGAGCAGTACTTC.

V and J are TRBV6-6 and TRBJ1-4; TRBD1 agrees at 7 bases. Germline trimming cut 5 bases from V and 7 bases from J; bases unmatched to any gene: 10. Germline-derived CDR1 and CDR2 are MNHNY and SVGAGI (reference sequence). The length of the CDR3 is 15 residues. The DNA of the CDR3 is TGTGCCAGCAGTCAGGGGGGGATGCAGTTTGAAAAACTGTTTTTT. Translating gives CASSQGGMQFEKLFF.

This chain links TRBV7-9 with TRBJ2-1; no reliable D call. CDR3 size: 16 residues. The V gene's germline CDR1 is SEHNR and CDR2 FQNEAQ (reference sequence). Trimming removed 4 bases from V and 2 bases from J, with 15 bases in between. CDR3 nucleotides: TGTGCCAGCAGCTCGCCGCCCTCGGCAGCCTACAATGAGCAGTTCTTC. This codes for CASSSPPSAAYNEQFF.

The rearrangement uses TRBV27 and TRBJ1-2; 9 nucleotides align to TRBD1. The trim removed 1 base at V and 4 bases at J, leaving 13 bases unmatched. The length of the CDR3 is 18 residues. Germline V gene data show CDR1 as MNHEY and CDR2 as SMNVEV (reference sequence). This chain's CDR3 is CASSLLRGTGGAGYGYTF. The CDR3 bases are TGTGCCAGCAGTTTATTAAGGGGAACAGGGGGCGCCGGCTATGGCTACACCTTC.

The chain combines TRBV20-1 with TRBJ1-5, with D perhaps TRBD1 (6 bases). Trimming took off 7 bases at V and 3 bases at J, with 16 bases between the two ends. CDR1 DFQATT and CDR2 SNEGSKA come from the germline V gene (reference sequence). This CDR3 is built from 14 residues. In nucleotides, the CDR3 is TGCAGTGGTAGGTGGGGACAACTCAATCAGCCCCAGCATTTT. This codes for CSGRWGQLNQPQHF.

This clonotype showed up just a few times. This chain uses TRBV2 with TRBJ2-1; TRBD2 matches at 13 bases. The CDR3 contains 16 residues. CDR1 is SNHLY and CDR2 is FYNNEI in the germline V gene. V dropped 3 bases and J dropped 3; count of bases not matched to a gene: 2. The CDR3 coding sequence is TGTGCCAGCAGTGAGGGACTAGCGGGGATCTACAATGAGCAGTTCTTC. Translated: CASSEGLAGIYNEQFF.

This clonotype was picked up a small number of times. This chain uses TRBV29-1 with TRBJ2-5; the D call may be TRBD1 or TRBD2 (5 bases each). Germline CDR1 SQVTM, CDR2 ANQGSEA. This CDR3 spans 13 amino acids. V was cut by 3 bases and J by 1 base, with 9 bases left in between. The CDR3 DNA reads TGCAGCGTTGATGCAGGGACCCAAGAGACCCAGTACTTC. Protein sequence: CSVDAGTQETQYF. Based on the CDR3 plus reference TRBV29-1 and TRBJ2-5, the full variable domain is SAVISQKPSRDICQRGTSLTIQCQVDSQVTMMFWYRQQPGQSLTLIATANQGSEATYESGFVIDKFPISRPNLTFSTLTVSNMSPEDSSIYLCSVDAGTQETQYFGPGTRLLVL.

The table lists this clonotype with a few counts. V and J are TRBV12-3 or TRBV12-4 and TRBJ2-3; 7 bases map to TRBD1. The CDR3 covers 16 residues. Unmatched junction bases numbered 8, after V lost 3 bases and J lost 2 bases. The DNA of the CDR3 is TGTGCCAGCAGTTTTGGGCGGACAGGACACACAGATACGCAGTATTTT. Its translation: CASSFGRTGHTDTQYF.

The CDR3: CASSHIAGGRDKNIQYF. Written as DNA, the CDR3 is TGTGCCAGCAGTCATATAGCGGGAGGGCGGGACAAAAACATTCAGTACTTC. The V call is TRBV7-6, the J call TRBJ2-4, with 11 bases matching TRBD2. After removal of 6 bases from V and 3 bases from J, the junction contained 10 bases not matched to a gene. CDR1 and CDR2 from the germline V gene are SGHVS and FNYEAQ. This CDR3 is 17 amino acids long.

The V gene is TRBV5-1, the J gene TRBJ2-3; TRBD2 matches at 7 bases. Trimming at V came to 2 bases and at J to 2 bases, leaving 5 bases not matched to a gene. Germline loops: CDR1 SGHRS, CDR2 YFSETQ. This CDR3 is built from 15 residues. Written as DNA, the CDR3 is TGCGCCAGCAGCTTTTCAGCGGGAATCACAGATACGCAGTATTTT. It codes for CASSFSAGITDTQYF.

This clonotype was detected a few times. The chain joins TRBV9 to TRBJ2-3, with 9 positions matching TRBD2. Germline CDR1 and CDR2: SGDLS and YYNGEE. The CDR3 has 16 residues. Germline trimming cut 3 bases from V and 2 bases from J; bases unmatched to any gene: 7. CDR3 in amino acids: CASSAHLAGLTDTQYF. CDR3 DNA: TGTGCCAGCAGCGCCCACCTAGCGGGACTCACAGATACGCAGTATTTT.